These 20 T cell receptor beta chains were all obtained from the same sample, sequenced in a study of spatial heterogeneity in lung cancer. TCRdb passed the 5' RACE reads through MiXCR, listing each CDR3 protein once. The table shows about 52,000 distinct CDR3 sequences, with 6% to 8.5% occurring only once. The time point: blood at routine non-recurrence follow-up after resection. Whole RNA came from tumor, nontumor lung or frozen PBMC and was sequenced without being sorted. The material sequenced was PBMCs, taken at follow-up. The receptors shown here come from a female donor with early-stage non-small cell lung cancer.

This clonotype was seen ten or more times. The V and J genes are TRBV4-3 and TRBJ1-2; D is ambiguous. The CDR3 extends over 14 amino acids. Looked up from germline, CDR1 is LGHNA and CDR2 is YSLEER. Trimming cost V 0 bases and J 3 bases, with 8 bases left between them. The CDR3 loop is CASSQDLGYYGYTF. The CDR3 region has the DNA TGCGCCAGCAGCCAAGATCTTGGCTACTATGGCTACACCTTC.

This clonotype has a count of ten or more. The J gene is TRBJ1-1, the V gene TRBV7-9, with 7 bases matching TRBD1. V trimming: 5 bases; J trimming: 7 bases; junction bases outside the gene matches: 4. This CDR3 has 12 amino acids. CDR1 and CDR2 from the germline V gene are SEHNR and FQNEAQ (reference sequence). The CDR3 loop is CASSQTGLEAFF. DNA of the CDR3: TGTGCCAGCAGCCAGACAGGGCTTGAAGCTTTCTTT.

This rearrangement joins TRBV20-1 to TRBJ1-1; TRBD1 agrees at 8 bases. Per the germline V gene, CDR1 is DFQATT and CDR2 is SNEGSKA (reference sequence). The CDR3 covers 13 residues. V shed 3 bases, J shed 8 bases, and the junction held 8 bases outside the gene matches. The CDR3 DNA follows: TGCAGTGCTAGCCAGGGGGCAAGAACCGAAGCTTTCTTT. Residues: CSASQGARTEAFF.

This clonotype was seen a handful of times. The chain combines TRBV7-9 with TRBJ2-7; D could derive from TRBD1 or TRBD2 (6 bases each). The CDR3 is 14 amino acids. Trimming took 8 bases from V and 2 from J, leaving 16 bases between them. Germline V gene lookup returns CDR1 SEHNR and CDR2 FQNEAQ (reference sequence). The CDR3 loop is CASPPGEAPYEQYF. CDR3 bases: TGTGCCAGCCCCCCAGGGGAGGCCCCCTACGAGCAGTACTTC. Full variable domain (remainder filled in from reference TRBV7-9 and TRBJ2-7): DTGVSQNPRHKITKRGQNVTFRCDPISEHNRLYWYRQTLGQGPEFLTYFQNEAQLEKSRLLSDRFSAERPKGSFSTLEIQRTEQGDSAMYLCASPPGEAPYEQYFGPGTRLTVT.

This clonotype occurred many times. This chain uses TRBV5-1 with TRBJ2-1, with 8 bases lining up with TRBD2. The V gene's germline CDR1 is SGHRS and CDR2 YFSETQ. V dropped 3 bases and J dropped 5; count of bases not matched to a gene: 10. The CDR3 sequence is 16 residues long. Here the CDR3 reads CASSYRGSGVNNEQFF. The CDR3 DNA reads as TGCGCCAGCAGCTATCGAGGTAGCGGGGTAAACAATGAGCAGTTCTTC.

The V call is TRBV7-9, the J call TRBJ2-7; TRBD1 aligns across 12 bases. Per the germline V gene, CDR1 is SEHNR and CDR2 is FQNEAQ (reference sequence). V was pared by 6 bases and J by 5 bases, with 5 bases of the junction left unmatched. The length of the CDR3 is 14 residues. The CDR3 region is CASSTGTGGHEQYF. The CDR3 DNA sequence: TGTGCCAGCAGTACCGGGACAGGGGGCCACGAGCAGTACTTC.

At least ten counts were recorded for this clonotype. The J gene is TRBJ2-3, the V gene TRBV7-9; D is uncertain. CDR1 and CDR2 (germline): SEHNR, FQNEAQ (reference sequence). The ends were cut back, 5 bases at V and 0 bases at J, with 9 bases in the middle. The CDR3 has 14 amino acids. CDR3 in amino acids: CASSPRWSTDTQYF. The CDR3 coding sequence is TGTGCCAGCAGCCCCCGGTGGAGCACAGATACGCAGTATTTT.

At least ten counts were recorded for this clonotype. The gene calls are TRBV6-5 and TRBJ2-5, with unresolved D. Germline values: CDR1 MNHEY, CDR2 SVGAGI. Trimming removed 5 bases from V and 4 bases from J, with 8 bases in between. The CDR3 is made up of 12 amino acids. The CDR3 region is CASSPRLETQYF. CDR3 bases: TGTGCCAGCAGTCCACGCCTAGAGACCCAGTACTTC.

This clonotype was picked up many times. In nucleotides, the CDR3 is TGTGCCACCAGGAGGACACAAGAGACCCAGTACTTC. It specifies CATRRTQETQYF. The gene calls are TRBV12-3 or TRBV12-4 and TRBJ2-5, with D possibly being TRBD1 or TRBD2 (5 bases each). V was trimmed by 10 bases and J by 2 bases, leaving 11 bases between them. The CDR3 is made up of 12 amino acids.

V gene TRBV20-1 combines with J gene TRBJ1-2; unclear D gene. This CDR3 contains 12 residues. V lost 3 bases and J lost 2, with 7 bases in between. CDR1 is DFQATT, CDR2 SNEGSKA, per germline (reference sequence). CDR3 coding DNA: TGCAGTGCTAGCCTGGGGAACTATGGCTACACCTTC. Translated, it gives CSASLGNYGYTF.

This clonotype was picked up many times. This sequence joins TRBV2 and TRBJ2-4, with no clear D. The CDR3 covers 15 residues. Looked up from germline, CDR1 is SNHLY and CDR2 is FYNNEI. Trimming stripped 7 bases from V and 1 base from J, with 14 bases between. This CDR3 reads CASTPTWLAKNIQYF. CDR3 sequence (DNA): TGTGCCAGCACCCCGACGTGGTTGGCCAAAAACATTCAGTACTTC.

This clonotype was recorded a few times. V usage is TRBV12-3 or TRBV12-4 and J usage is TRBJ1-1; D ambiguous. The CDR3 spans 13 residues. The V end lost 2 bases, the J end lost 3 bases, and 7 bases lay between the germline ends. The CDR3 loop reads CASSLNQDTEAFF. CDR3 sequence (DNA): TGTGCCAGCAGTTTAAACCAGGACACTGAAGCTTTCTTT.

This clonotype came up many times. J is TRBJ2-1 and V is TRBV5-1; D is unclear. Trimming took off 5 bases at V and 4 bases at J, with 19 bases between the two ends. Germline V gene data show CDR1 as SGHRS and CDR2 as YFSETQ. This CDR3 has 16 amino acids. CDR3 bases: TGCGCCAGCAGTCTACAGCCGGAAGGCCCATACAATGAGCAGTTCTTC. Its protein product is CASSLQPEGPYNEQFF.

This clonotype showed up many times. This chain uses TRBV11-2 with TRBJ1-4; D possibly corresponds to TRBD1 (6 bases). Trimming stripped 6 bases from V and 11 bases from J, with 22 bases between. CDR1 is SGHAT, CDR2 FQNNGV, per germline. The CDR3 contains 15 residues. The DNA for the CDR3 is TGTGCCAGCAGACCGCTGAAGACACTGAGGGGGAAACTGTTTTTT. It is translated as CASRPLKTLRGKLFF.

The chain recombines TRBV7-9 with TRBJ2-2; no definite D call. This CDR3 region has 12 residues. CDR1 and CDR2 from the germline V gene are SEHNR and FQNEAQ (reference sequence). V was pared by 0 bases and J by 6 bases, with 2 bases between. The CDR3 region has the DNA TGTGCCAGCAGCTTAGCGCCCGGGGAGCTGTTTTTT. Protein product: CASSLAPGELFF.

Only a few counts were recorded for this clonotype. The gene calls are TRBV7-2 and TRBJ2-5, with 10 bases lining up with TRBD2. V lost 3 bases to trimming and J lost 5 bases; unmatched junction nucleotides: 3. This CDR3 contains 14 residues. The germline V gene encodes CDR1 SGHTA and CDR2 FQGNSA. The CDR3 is CASSLSGGDETQYF. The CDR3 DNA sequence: TGTGCCAGCAGCTTGAGCGGGGGGGACGAGACCCAGTACTTC. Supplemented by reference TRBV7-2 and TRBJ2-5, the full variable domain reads GAGVSQSPSNKVTEKGKDVELRCDPISGHTALYWYRQSLGQGLEFLIYFQGNSAPDKSGLPSDRFSAERTGGSVSTLTIQRTQQEDSAVYLCASSLSGGDETQYFGPGTRLLVL.

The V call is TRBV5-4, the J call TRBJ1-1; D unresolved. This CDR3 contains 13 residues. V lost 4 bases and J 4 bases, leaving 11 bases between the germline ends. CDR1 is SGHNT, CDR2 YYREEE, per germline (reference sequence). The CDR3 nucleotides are TGTGCCAGCAGCCCTCAGCGGGGCACTGAAGCTTTCTTT. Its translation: CASSPQRGTEAFF.

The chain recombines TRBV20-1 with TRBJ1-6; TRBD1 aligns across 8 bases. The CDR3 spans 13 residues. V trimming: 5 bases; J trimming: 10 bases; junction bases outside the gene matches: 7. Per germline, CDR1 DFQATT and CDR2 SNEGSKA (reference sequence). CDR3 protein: CSAWTGRMSPLHF. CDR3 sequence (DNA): TGCAGTGCTTGGACAGGGAGGATGTCACCCCTCCACTTT.

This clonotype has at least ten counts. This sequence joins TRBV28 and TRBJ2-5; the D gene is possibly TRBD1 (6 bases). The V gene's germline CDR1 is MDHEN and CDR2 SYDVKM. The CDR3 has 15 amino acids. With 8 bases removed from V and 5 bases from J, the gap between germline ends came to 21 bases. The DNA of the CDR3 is TGTGCCAGCGGACTGACAGGACCATCGGTTGAGACCCAGTACTTC. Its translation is CASGLTGPSVETQYF.

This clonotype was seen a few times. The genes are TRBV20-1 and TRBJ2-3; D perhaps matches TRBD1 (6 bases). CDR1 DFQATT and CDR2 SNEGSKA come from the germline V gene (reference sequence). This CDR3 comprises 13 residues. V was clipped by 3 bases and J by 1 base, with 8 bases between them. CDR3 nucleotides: TGCAGTGCTAGGGCAGGGGGCACAGATACGCAGTATTTT. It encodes CSARAGGTDTQYF.